Below, 8 T cell receptor beta chains from the same sample are listed, as sequenced in a study of T cells in Graves' hyperthyroidism and ophthalmopathy. Authors of the study amplified TCR beta CDR3 regions from RNA transcripts. The HTBI primer set was used in a first-round RT-PCR of the TCR CDR3. TCRdb processed the multiplex PCR reads anew with MiXCR; each CDR3 protein has one entry. The repertoire consists of about 560,000 distinct CDR3 sequences, with roughly a sixth occurring once and the leading ten covering about 18%. Input material: blood. These receptors were collected from a young woman with Graves' hyperthyroidism.

There are many counts of this clonotype. The chain recombines TRBV20-1 with TRBJ2-7; unclear D gene. The V and J ends lost 3 bases and 0 bases respectively, with 12 bases between them. CDR3 size: 14 residues. The germline CDR1 and CDR2 sequences are DFQATT and SNEGSKA (reference sequence). CDR3 in amino acids: CSASPLQYSYEQYF. The CDR3 coding sequence is TGCAGTGCTAGCCCATTACAGTACTCCTACGAGCAGTACTTC.

At least ten counts were recorded for this clonotype. The chain carries TRBV12-3 or TRBV12-4 and TRBJ2-5; 9 positions match TRBD1. CDR3 length: 15 residues. After removal of 6 bases from V and 1 base from J, the junction contained 6 bases not matched to a gene. The chain's CDR3 is CASRWTGAIQETQYF. Here the CDR3 DNA reads TGTGCCAGCAGGTGGACAGGGGCCATCCAAGAGACCCAGTACTTC.

Concerning this clonotype itself: A much larger clone differs from this one at a single base, so this may be a read error. Written as DNA, the CDR3 is TGTGCCAGCGGAGAGACTAGCGCCGAGACCCAGTACTTC. Translated: CASGETSAETQYF. This chain joins TRBV2 and TRBJ2-5; 8 nucleotides line up with TRBD2. The CDR3 is 13 amino acids. Looked up from germline, CDR1 is SNHLY and CDR2 is FYNNEI. The V segment lost 8 bases and the J segment 5 bases; nucleotides outside the gene matches: 7. Complete variable domain (other parts from reference TRBV2 and TRBJ2-5): EPEVTQTPSHQVTQMGQEVILRCVPISNHLYFYWYRQILGQKVEFLVSFYNNEISEKSEIFDDQFSVERPDGSNFTLKIRSTKLEDSAMYFCASGETSAETQYFGPGTRLLVL.

This clonotype was detected only a few times. The chain recombines TRBV6-6 with TRBJ2-1; 10 bases fit TRBD2. V shed 2 bases, J shed 7 bases, and the junction held 5 bases outside the gene matches. This CDR3 is 15 amino acids long. The V gene's germline CDR1 is MNHNY and CDR2 SVGAGI (reference sequence). CDR3: CASSYVAGGTNEQFF. DNA for the CDR3: TGTGCCAGCAGTTACGTAGCGGGGGGTACAAATGAGCAGTTCTTC.

The chain combines TRBV3-1 with TRBJ2-3; 12 bases map to TRBD2. Germline V lookup: CDR1 LGHDT, CDR2 YNNKEL (reference sequence). V dropped 5 bases and J dropped 2; count of bases not matched to a gene: 14. The CDR3 runs 19 residues. The CDR3 protein is CASSTPGLAGPTPTDTQYF. CDR3 sequence (DNA): TGTGCCAGCAGCACACCGGGACTAGCGGGCCCAACCCCCACAGATACGCAGTATTTT.

This clonotype was picked up many times. The chain uses TRBV10-3 and TRBJ1-2; D not resolved. Germline CDR1 is ENHRY and CDR2 is SYGVKD. Trimming took 0 bases from V and 3 from J, leaving 8 bases between them. CDR3 size: 14 residues. In nucleotides, the CDR3 is TGTGCCATCAGTGAGTCAAACAGATACTATGGCTACACCTTC. It translates to CAISESNRYYGYTF.

The V and J genes are TRBV19 and TRBJ1-2, with D unclear. Trimming took off 5 bases at V and 1 base at J, with 8 bases between the two ends. The germline CDR1 and CDR2 sequences are LNHDA and SQIVND (reference sequence). This CDR3 is 13 amino acids long. The CDR3 nucleotides read TGTGCCAGTAGTTCAGTTTTTAACTATGGCTACACCTTC. As protein: CASSSVFNYGYTF.

The rearrangement links TRBV29-1 to TRBJ1-2, with a possible D match to TRBD1 (5 bases). The V end was cut by 3 bases, the J end by 4 bases, with 15 bases between. The germline CDR1 and CDR2 sequences are SQVTM and ANQGSEA. The CDR3 runs to 14 residues. CDR3 protein: CSVDLGPASYGYTF. In nucleotides, the CDR3 is TGCAGCGTTGATTTGGGGCCCGCCTCCTATGGCTACACCTTC.